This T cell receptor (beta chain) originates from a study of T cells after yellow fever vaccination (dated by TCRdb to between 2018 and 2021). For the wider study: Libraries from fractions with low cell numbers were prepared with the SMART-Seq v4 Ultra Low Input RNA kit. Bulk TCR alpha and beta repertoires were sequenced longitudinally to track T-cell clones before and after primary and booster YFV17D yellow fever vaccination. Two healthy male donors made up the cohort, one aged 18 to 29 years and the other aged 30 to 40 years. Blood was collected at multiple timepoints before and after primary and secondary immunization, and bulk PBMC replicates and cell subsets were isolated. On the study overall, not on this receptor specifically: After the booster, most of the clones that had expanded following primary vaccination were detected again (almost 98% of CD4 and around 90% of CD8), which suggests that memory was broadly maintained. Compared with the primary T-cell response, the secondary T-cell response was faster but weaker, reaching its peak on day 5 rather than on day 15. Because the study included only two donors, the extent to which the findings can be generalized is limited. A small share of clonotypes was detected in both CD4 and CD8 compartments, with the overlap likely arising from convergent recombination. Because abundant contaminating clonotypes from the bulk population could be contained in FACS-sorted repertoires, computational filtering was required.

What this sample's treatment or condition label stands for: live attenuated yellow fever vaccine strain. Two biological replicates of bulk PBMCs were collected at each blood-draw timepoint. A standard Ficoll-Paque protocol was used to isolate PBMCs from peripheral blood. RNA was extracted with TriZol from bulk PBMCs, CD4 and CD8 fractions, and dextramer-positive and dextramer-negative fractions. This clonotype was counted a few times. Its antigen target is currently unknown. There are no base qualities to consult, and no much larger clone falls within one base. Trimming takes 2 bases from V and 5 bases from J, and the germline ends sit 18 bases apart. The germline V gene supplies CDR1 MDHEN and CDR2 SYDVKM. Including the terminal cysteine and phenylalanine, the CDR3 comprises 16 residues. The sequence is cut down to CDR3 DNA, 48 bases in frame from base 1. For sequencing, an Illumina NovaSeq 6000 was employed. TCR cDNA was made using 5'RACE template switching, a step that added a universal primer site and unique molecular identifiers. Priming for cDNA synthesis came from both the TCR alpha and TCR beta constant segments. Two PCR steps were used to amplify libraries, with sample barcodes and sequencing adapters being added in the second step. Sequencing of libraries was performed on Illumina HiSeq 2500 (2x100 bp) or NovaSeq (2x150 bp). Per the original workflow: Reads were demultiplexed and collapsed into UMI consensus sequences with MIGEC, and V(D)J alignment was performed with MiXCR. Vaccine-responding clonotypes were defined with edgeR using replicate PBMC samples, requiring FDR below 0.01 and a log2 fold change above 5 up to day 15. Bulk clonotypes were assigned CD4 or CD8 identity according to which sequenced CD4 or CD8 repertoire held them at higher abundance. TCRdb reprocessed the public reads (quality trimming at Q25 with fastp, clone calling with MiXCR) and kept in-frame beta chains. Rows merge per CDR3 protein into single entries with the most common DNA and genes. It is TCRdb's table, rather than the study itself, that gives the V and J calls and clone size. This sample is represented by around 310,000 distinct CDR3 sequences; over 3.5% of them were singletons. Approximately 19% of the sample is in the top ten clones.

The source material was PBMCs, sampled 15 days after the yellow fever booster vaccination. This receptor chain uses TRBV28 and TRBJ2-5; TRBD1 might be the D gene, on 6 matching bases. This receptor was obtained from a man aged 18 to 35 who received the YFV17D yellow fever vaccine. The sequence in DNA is TGTGCCAGCAGTTTAACCCGGACAGTCTTATGGGAGACCCAGTACTTC. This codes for CASSLTRTVLWETQYF.